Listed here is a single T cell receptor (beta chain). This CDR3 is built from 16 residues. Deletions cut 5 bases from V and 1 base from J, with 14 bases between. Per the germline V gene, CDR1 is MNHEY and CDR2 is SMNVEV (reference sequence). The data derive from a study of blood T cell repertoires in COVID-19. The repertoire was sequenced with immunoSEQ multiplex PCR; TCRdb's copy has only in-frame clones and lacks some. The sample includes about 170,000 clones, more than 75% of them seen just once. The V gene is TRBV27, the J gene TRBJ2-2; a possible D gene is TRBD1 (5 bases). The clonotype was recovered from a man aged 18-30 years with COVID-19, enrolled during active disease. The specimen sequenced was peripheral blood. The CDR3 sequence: CASSRRPTGNTGELFF. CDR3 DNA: TGTGCCAGCAGTCGACGACCAACAGGGAACACCGGGGAGCTGTTTTTT.